This TCR beta chain emerged from a study of CXCR3-negative and CXCR3-positive naive CD8 T cells. Study information: Each library gave roughly 1.6 +/- 0.3 million of 130 million to 150 million TRB reads. Study findings and constraints: More hydrophobic TRB CDR3s occurred in CXCR3-positive than in CXCR3-negative naive cells. TRB CDR3 properties were used to infer TCR strength, and surface CD5 was comparable between naive subsets. Both of the naive subsets showed about the same high diversity, but memory CD8+ cells had much less.

CD45RO-CCR7+CD27+CD95- defined naive CD8+ T cells. The authors made the TRB cDNA libraries by 5' RACE using UMI labels. TCRdb re-called the 5' RACE reads and shows each CDR3 protein once, DNA omitted. The sample's table shows 130,000 or so distinct CDR3 sequences. This CDR3 comprises 15 residues. Germline V gene data show CDR1 as SEHNR and CDR2 as FQNEAQ (reference sequence). About this clonotype: Its antigen is unidentified.

The chain carries TRBV7-9 and TRBJ2-7; the D call of TRBD1 rests on TCRdb alone, since no DNA is present to check it. Sequenced sample: naive CXCR3+ CD8+ T cells from blood. Indicated subset: CD45RO-CCR7+CD27+CD95- naive CD8+ T cells expressing CXCR3 (TNR3+). This receptor was identified in a human donor in good health. Some clones in this sample may be carry-over from other donors' samples. The CDR3 sequence: CASSLVGTGSDEQYF.